This T cell receptor beta chain was profiled in a study of shared clonotypes between healthy human individuals. Roughly 200 ng DNA, around 30,000 T cell genomes, went into each sorted-subset replicate PCR. Data came from immunoSEQ multiplex PCR; TCRdb stores just in-frame clones and leaves some out. Seen here are under 2,000,000 clones, 85% to 95% observed once, and the top ten hold around 1.2%. Only CD45RO-negative cells positively selected for CCR7 counted as naive CD8 cells, so terminally differentiated effector memory CD45RA+ cells were excluded. On this clone: The antigen is unknown.

The CDR3 runs 14 residues. V lost 1 base and J lost 0, with 7 bases in between. Germline V lookup: CDR1 SGHVS, CDR2 FNYEAQ. General study points: The expectation was that sequencing depth would affect clonotype sharing among donors.

This chain uses TRBV7-6 with TRBJ2-7; D not resolved. Specimen: naive CD8+ T cells sorted from blood. This TCR derives from a man aged 18 to 29 in good health. Written as DNA, the CDR3 is TGTGCCAGCAGCTTAGGTTCTAGCTCCTACGAGCAGTACTTC. This codes for CASSLGSSSYEQYF.